One T cell receptor beta chain is described in this entry. Its antigen is undetermined. The data originate from a study of cytomegalovirus exposure and HLA in healthy donors. For the study at large: The use of the same platform for the 130 or so validation repertoires and the roughly 670 first-cohort repertoires was reported by a later analysis.

The CDR3 has 15 amino acids. The ends lost 4 bases at V and 5 bases at J; junction bases unmatched: 6. The V gene's germline CDR1 is SGHKS and CDR2 YYEKEE (reference sequence). Donors were drawn from the approximately 120-subject validation cohort, separate from the approximately 700-subject first cohort. Here immunoSEQ multiplex PCR was the method, and the copy in TCRdb shows in-frame clones only, minus some. The repertoire holds approximately 170,000 clones, with almost 85% as singletons. Findings of the study overall: According to a later analysis, TCR clusters from the first cohort tended to co-occur in the approximately 130 validation repertoires.

Sequenced: PBMCs. The receptor comes from a man aged 25-45 years in good health and CMV-seropositive. J is TRBJ2-5 and V is TRBV5-5, with 12 bases fitting TRBD1. The DNA of the CDR3 is TGTGCCAGCAGCCCTGGGACAGGGGGCGGGGAGACCCAGTACTTC. Its protein product is CASSPGTGGGETQYF.